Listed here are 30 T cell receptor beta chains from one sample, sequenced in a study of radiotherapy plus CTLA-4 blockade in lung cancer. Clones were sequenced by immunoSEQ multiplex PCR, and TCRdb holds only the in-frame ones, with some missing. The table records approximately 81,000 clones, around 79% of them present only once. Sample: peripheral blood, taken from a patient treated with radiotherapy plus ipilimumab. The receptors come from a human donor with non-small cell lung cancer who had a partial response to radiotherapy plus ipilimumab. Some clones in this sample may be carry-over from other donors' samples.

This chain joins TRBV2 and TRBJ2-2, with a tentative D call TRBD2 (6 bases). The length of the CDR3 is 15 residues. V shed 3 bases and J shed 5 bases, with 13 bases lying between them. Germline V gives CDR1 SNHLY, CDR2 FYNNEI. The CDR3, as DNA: TGTGCCAGCAGTGATGTGGGGGGAGGAACCGGGGAGCTGTTTTTT. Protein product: CASSDVGGGTGELFF.

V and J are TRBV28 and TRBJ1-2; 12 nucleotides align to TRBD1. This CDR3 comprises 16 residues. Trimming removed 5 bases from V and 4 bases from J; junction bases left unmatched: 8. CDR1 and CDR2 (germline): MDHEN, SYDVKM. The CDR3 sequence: CASSQGGQGALYGYTF. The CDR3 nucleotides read TGTGCCAGCAGTCAAGGGGGACAGGGGGCTCTCTATGGCTACACCTTC.

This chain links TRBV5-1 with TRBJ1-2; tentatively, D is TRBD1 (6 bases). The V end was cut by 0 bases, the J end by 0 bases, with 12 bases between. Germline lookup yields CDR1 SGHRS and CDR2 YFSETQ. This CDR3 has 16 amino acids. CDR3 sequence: CASSLVPGTTNYGYTF. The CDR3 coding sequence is TGCGCCAGCAGCTTGGTCCCTGGGACAACTAACTATGGCTACACCTTC.

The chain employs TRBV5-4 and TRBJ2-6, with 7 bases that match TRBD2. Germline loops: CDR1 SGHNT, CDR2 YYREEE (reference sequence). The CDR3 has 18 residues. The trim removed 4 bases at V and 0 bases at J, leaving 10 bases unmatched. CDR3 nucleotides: TGTGCCAGCAGCAGGCGTCTAGCGGACGCCTCTGGGGCCAACGTCCTGACTTTC. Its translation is CASSRRLADASGANVLTF.

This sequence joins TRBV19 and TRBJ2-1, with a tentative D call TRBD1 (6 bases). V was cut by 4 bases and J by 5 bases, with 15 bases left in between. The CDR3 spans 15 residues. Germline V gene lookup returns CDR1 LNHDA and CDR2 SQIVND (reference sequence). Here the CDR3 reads CASSTTGLPNNEQFF. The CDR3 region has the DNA TGTGCCAGTAGTACGACAGGCCTCCCAAACAATGAGCAGTTCTTC.

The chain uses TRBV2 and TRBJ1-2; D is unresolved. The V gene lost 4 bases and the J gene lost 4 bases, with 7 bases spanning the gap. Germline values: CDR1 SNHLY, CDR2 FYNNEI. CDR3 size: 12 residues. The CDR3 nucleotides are TGTGCCAGCAGTGTCAGTGTCTATGGCTACACCTTC. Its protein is CASSVSVYGYTF.

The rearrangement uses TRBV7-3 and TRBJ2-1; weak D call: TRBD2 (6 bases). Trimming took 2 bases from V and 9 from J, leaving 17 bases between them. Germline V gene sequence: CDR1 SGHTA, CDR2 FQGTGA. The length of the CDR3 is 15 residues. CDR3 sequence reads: CASSLGTSILGEQFF. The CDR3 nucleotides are TGTGCCAGCAGCTTAGGTACTAGCATTTTGGGTGAGCAGTTCTTC. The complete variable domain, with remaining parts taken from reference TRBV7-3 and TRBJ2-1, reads GAGVSQTPSNKVTEKGKYVELRCDPISGHTALYWYRQSLGQGPEFLIYFQGTGAADDSGLPNDRFFAVRPEGSVSTLKIQRTERGDSAVYLCASSLGTSILGEQFFGPGTRLTVL.

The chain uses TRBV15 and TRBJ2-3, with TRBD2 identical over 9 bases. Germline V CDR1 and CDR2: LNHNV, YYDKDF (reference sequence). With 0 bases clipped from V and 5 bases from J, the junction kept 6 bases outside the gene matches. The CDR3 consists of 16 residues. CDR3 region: CATSRDRLAVLDTQYF. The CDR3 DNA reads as TGTGCCACCAGCAGAGACCGACTAGCGGTTCTAGATACGCAGTATTTT.

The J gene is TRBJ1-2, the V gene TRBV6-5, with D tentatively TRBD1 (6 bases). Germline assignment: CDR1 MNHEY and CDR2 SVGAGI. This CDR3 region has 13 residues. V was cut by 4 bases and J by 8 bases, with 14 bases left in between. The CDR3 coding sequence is TGTGCCAGCAGTTTTAACAGGGTGGAAGGCTACACCTTC. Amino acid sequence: CASSFNRVEGYTF.

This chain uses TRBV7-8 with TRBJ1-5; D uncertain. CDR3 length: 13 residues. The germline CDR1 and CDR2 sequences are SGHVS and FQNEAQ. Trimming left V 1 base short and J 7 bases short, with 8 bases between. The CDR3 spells CASSLGARQPQHF. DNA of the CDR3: TGTGCCAGCAGCTTAGGCGCTAGACAGCCCCAGCATTTT. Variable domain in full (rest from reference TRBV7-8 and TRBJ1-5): GAGVSQSPRYKVAKRGQDVALRCDPISGHVSLFWYQQALGQGPEFLTYFQNEAQLDKSGLPSDRFFAERPEGSVSTLKIQRTQQEDSAVYLCASSLGARQPQHFGDGTRLSIL.

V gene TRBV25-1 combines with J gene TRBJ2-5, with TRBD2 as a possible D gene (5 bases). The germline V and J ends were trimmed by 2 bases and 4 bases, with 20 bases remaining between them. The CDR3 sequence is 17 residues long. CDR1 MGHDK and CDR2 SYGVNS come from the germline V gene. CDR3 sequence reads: CASSEAWRSGEGETQYF. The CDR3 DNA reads TGTGCCAGCAGTGAAGCCTGGAGGTCTGGGGAAGGAGAGACCCAGTACTTC.

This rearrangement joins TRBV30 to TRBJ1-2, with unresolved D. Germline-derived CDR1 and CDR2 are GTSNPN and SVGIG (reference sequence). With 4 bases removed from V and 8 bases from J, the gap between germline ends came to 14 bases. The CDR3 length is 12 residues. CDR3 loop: CAWTNAYSGYTF. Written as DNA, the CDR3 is TGTGCCTGGACCAACGCGTACTCGGGCTACACCTTC. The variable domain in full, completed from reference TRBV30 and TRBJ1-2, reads SQTIHQWPATLVQPVGSPLSLECTVEGTSNPNLYWYRQAAGRGLQLLFYSVGIGQISSEVPQNLSASRPQDRQFILSSKKLLLSDSGFYLCAWTNAYSGYTFGSGTRLTVV.

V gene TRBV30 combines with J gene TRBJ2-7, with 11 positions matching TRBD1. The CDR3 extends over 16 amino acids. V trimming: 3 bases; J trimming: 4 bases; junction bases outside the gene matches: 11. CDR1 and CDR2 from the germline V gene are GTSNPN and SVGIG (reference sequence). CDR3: CAWSRPTGQGAYEQYF. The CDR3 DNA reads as TGTGCCTGGAGCCGACCCACCGGACAGGGGGCTTACGAGCAGTACTTC.

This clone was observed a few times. CDR3 nucleotides: TGCGCCAGCAGCCAAGATTTGGGCCGGTGGAGGCCAGATACGCAGTATTTT. It codes for CASSQDLGRWRPDTQYF. This sequence joins TRBV4-1 and TRBJ2-3; TRBD2 is a possible D gene (5 bases). This CDR3 has 17 amino acids. Germline-derived CDR1 and CDR2 are MGHRA and YSYEKL. V lost 0 bases and J 4 bases, leaving 17 bases between the germline ends.

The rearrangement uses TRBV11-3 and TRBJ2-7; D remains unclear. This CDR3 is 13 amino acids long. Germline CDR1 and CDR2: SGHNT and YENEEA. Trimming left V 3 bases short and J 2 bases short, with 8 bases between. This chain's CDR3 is CASSLRGPYEQYF. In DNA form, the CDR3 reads TGTGCCAGCAGCTTGAGAGGTCCCTACGAGCAGTACTTC.

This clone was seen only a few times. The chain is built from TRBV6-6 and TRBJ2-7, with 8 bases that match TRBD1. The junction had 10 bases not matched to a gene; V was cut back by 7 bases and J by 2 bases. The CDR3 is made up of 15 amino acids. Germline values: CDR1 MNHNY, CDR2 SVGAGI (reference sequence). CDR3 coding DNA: TGTGCCAGCAAGGAAGGGGACAGGACCCCCTACGAGCAGTACTTC. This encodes CASKEGDRTPYEQYF.

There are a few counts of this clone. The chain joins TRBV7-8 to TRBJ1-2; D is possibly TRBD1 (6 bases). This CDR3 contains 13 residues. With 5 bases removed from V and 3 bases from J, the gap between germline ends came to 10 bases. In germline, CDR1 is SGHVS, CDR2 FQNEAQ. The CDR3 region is CASSTGQYYGYTF. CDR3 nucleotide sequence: TGTGCCAGCAGCACAGGACAGTACTATGGCTACACCTTC.

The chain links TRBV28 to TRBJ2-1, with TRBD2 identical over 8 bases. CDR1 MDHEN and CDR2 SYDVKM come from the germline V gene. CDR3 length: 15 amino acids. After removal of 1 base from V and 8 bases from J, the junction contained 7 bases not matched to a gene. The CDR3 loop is CASSLSAGVGDEQFF. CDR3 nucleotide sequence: TGTGCCAGCAGTTTATCAGCGGGAGTCGGGGATGAGCAGTTCTTC. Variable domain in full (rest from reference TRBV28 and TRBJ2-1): DVKVTQSSRYLVKRTGEKVFLECVQDMDHENMFWYRQDPGLGLRLIYFSYDVKMKEKGDIPEGYSVSREKKERFSLILESASTNQTSMYLCASSLSAGVGDEQFFGPGTRLTVL.

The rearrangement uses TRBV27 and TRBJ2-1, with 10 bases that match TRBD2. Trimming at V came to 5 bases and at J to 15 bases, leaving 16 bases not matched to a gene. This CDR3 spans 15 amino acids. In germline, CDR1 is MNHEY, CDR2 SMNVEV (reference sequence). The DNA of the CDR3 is TGTGCCAGCAGTGCCCCTTTTCCTAGCGGGAGAGGCTTGTTCTTC. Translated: CASSAPFPSGRGLFF.

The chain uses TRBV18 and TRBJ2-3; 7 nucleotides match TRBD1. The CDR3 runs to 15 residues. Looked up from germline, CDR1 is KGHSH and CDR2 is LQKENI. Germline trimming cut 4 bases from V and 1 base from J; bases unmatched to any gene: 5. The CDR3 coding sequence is TGTGCCAGCTCACAGGGACAGAGACGCACAGATACGCAGTATTTT. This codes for CASSQGQRRTDTQYF.

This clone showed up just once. CDR3 protein: CASSQYLTSRRQFF. The CDR3 DNA follows: TGTGCCAGCAGCCAATATTTGACTAGCAGGCGGCAGTTCTTC. The chain couples TRBV11-3 to TRBJ2-1, with 7 positions matching TRBD2. This CDR3 spans 14 amino acids. V trimming: 5 bases; J trimming: 12 bases; junction bases outside the gene matches: 13. Germline lookup yields CDR1 SGHNT and CDR2 YENEEA.

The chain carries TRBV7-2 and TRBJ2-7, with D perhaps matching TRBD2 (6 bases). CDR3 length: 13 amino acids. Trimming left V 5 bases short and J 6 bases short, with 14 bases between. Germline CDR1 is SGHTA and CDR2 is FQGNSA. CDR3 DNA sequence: TGTGCCAGCAGCATCGCGGGGAATGGCGAGCAGTACTTC. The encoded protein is CASSIAGNGEQYF.

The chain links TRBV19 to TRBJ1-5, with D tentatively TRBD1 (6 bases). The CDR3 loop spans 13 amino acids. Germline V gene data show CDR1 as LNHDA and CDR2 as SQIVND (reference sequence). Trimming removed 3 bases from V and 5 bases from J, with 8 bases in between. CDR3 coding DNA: TGTGCCAGTAGTATGGACAGAGATCAGCCCCAGCATTTT. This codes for CASSMDRDQPQHF.

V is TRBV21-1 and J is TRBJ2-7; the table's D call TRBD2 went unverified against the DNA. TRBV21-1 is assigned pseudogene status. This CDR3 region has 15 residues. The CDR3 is CASSADTGATSRQYF. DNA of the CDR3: TGTGCCAGCAGCGCGGACACGGGAGCTACGAGTCGGCAGTACTTC.

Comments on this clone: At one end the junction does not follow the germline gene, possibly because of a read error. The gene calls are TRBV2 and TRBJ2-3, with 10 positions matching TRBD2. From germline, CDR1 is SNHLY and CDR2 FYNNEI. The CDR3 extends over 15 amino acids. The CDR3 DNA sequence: TGTGCCAGCACTGAACTAGCGGGATCGGGGAATACGCAGTATTTT. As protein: CASTELAGSGNTQYF. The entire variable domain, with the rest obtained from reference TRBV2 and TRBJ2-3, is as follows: EPEVTQTPSHQVTQMGQEVILRCVPISNHLYFYWYRQILGQKVEFLVSFYNNEISEKSEIFDDQFSVERPDGSNFTLKIRSTKLEDSAMYFCASTELAGSGNTQYFGPGTRLTVL.

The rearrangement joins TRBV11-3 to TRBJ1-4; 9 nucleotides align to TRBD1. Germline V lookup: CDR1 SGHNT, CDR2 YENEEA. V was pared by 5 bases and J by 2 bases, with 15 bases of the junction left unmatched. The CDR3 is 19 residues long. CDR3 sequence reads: CASSPYRGRDSRTNEKLFF. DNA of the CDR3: TGTGCCAGCAGCCCTTACAGGGGGCGCGACAGTAGGACTAATGAAAAACTGTTTTTT.

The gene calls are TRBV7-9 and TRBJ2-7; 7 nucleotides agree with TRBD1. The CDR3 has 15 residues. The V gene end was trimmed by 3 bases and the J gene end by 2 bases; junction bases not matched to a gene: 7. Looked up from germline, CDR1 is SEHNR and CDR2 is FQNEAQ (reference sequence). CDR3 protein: CASSLGQRLAYEQYF. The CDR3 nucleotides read TGTGCCAGCAGCTTGGGACAGCGCTTAGCCTACGAGCAGTACTTC.

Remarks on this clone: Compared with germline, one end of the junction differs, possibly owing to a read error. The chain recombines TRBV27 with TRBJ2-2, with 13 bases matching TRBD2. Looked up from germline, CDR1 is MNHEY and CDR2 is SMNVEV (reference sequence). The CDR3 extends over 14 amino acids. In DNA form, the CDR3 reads TGTGCCTGCAGGGGACTAGCGGGAACCGGGGAGCTGTTTTTT. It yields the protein CACRGLAGTGELFF.

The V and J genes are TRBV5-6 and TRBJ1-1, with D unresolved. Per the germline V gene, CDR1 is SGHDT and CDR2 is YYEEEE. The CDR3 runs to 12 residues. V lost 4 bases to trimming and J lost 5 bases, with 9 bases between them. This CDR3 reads CASSALRTEAFF. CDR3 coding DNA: TGTGCCAGCAGCGCCTTACGGACTGAAGCTTTCTTT.

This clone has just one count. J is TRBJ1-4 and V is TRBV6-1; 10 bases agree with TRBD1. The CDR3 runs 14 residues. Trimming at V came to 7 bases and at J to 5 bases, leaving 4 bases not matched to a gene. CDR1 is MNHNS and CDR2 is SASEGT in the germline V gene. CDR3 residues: CASTQDRGNEKLFF. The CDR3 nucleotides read TGTGCCAGCACCCAGGACAGGGGGAATGAAAAACTGTTTTTT.